The 23 T cell receptor beta chains listed next were all sequenced from one sample in a study of T-cell reconstitution after alpha-beta-depleted transplantation in children. Preparation of the TCRbeta library was carried out with unique molecular identifiers. MiXCR was run by TCRdb on the PCR reads, yielding one entry per CDR3 protein. The table includes roughly 250,000 distinct CDR3 sequences, roughly 7.7% detected once. The sample here was PBMCs, mostly from graft donor cells, taken 180 days after TCRalphabeta/CD19-depleted stem cell transplant. The source is a male patient younger than 18 who had a stem cell transplant for acute lymphoblastic leukemia, so the T cells may come from the graft donor.

This clonotype was seen repeatedly, ten times or more. In DNA, the CDR3 is TGCAGTGCTAGATTTCTAGAGCGGGAGACTGAAGCTTTCTTT. Its protein product is CSARFLERETEAFF. The chain combines TRBV20-1 with TRBJ1-1; no clear D gene. Trimming took off 2 bases at V and 5 bases at J, with 15 bases between the two ends. The CDR3 is made up of 14 amino acids. Germline values: CDR1 DFQATT, CDR2 SNEGSKA (reference sequence).

This clonotype was picked up a small number of times. The chain joins TRBV16 to TRBJ1-1; D is possibly TRBD1 (6 bases). Deletions cut 0 bases from V and 2 bases from J, with 16 bases between. Per germline, CDR1 KGHSY and CDR2 FQNENV. The CDR3 runs 17 residues. This CDR3 reads CASSQSVRTDDNTEAFF. Here the CDR3 DNA reads TGTGCCAGCAGCCAATCGGTCAGGACAGACGATAACACTGAAGCTTTCTTT.

The table lists this clonotype with many counts. The genes are TRBV29-1 and TRBJ2-3, with TRBD2 identical over 10 bases. CDR1 SQVTM and CDR2 ANQGSEA come from the germline V gene. The CDR3 spans 15 residues. V lost 6 bases and J lost 1; bases outside the gene matches: 7. The CDR3 DNA is TGCAGCGTCGCGACTCTAGCGGGGGGCACAGATACGCAGTATTTT. It translates to CSVATLAGGTDTQYF.

This clonotype occurred many times. This rearrangement joins TRBV3-1 to TRBJ2-7; 9 bases are shared with TRBD2. V lost 5 bases and J lost 1; bases outside the gene matches: 9. The CDR3 length is 16 residues. Germline V gene sequence: CDR1 LGHDT, CDR2 YNNKEL (reference sequence). The CDR3 here is CASSIGTSFSSYEQYF. For the CDR3, the DNA is TGTGCCAGCAGCATTGGGACTAGCTTCTCTTCCTACGAGCAGTACTTC.

This clonotype has a count of ten or more. The V call is TRBV18, the J call TRBJ2-4, with 9 bases that match TRBD1. The CDR3 spans 15 residues. CDR1 is KGHSH and CDR2 is LQKENI in the germline V gene. With V trimmed by 6 bases and J by 1 base, 4 bases remained unmatched. The CDR3 is CASSPGTGAKNIQYF. CDR3 DNA: TGTGCCAGCTCTCCCGGGACAGGGGCCAAAAACATTCAGTACTTC.

This clonotype was detected many times. The gene calls are TRBV4-2 and TRBJ2-7; 10 nucleotides align to TRBD2. This CDR3 contains 13 residues. Germline V gives CDR1 LGHNA, CDR2 YNFKEQ. The junction had 5 bases not matched to a gene; V was cut back by 7 bases and J by 5 bases. The CDR3 region has the DNA TGTGCCAGCAAGGGGACTAGCGACGACGAGCAGTACTTC. It is translated as CASKGTSDDEQYF.

This clonotype was counted at least ten times. The chain uses TRBV29-1 and TRBJ2-7; no clear D. The CDR3 has 13 amino acids. Deletions cut 1 base from V and 6 bases from J, with 13 bases between. Germline lookup yields CDR1 SQVTM and CDR2 ANQGSEA. This chain's CDR3 is CSVEVYGQFEQYF. CDR3 DNA: TGCAGCGTTGAAGTTTATGGGCAATTCGAGCAGTACTTC.

The V and J genes are TRBV20-1 and TRBJ2-2, with 8 bases matching TRBD2. Germline V lookup: CDR1 DFQATT, CDR2 SNEGSKA (reference sequence). The CDR3 runs to 14 residues. V was pared by 2 bases and J by 4 bases, with 3 bases of the junction left unmatched. The CDR3 DNA reads as TGCAGTGCTAGACTAGCGGGCAGCACCGGGGAGCTGTTTTTT. Amino acids: CSARLAGSTGELFF.

This clonotype was detected a few times. The chain is built from TRBV6-5 and TRBJ1-4, with 8 positions matching TRBD1. V dropped 4 bases and J dropped 4; count of bases not matched to a gene: 11. This CDR3 spans 17 amino acids. CDR1 MNHEY and CDR2 SVGAGI come from the germline V gene. The CDR3 nucleotides read TGTGCCAGCAGTTCCACCCTGACAGGGGCTGTTAATGAAAAACTGTTTTTT. Translated: CASSSTLTGAVNEKLFF.

This clonotype was observed at least ten times. The rearrangement joins TRBV6-1 to TRBJ1-3; D not certain. Germline CDR1 reads MNHNS; CDR2 reads SASEGT. CDR3 length: 14 residues. Between the trimmed V and J ends, which lost 5 bases and 2 bases, there was a span of 10 bases. The CDR3 region has the DNA TGTGCCAGCAGTCCCTTAGGACCTGGAAACACCATATATTTT. Its protein is CASSPLGPGNTIYF.

Ten or more counts support this clonotype. J is TRBJ1-2 and V is TRBV6-2 or TRBV6-3, with D tentatively TRBD1 (5 bases). Germline V gene sequence: CDR1 MNHEY, CDR2 SVGEGT. V lost 5 bases and J lost 1, with 8 bases in between. The CDR3 covers 13 residues. Written as DNA, the CDR3 is TGTGCCAGCAGTGAGACAGTTAACTATGGCTACACCTTC. Amino acid sequence: CASSETVNYGYTF.

Many counts were recorded for this clonotype. The gene calls are TRBV5-6 and TRBJ1-2; no clear D gene. Germline CDR1 is SGHDT and CDR2 is YYEEEE. The CDR3 has 14 residues. V lost 4 bases, J lost 2 bases, and 12 bases lay in between. CDR3 DNA: TGTGCCAGCAGCCCCGTCGGAGTAAACTATGGCTACACCTTC. It specifies CASSPVGVNYGYTF.

Only a few counts were recorded for this clonotype. The chain recombines TRBV6-1 with TRBJ1-2, with no clear D. The germline V gene has CDR1 MNHNS and CDR2 SASEGT. The V gene lost 0 bases and the J gene lost 0 bases, with 11 bases spanning the gap. The CDR3 is 16 amino acids. CDR3 in amino acids: CASSEASDFPNYGYTF. The DNA of the CDR3 is TGTGCCAGCAGTGAAGCGTCGGACTTTCCTAACTATGGCTACACCTTC.

This clonotype was seen at least ten times. The rearrangement uses TRBV7-9 and TRBJ2-2; D gene uncertain. The CDR3 loop spans 10 amino acids. CDR1 is SEHNR, CDR2 FQNEAQ, per germline (reference sequence). Trimming left V 6 bases short and J 7 bases short, with 3 bases between. CDR3 nucleotide sequence: TGTGCCAGCAGGCTCGGGGAGCTGTTTTTT. This sequence encodes CASRLGELFF.

At least ten counts were recorded for this clonotype. This may stem from a read error, because a much larger clone lies one nucleotide away. The chain links TRBV4-2 to TRBJ2-7; TRBD1 agrees at 11 bases. The junction had 0 bases not matched to a gene; V was cut back by 5 bases and J by 6 bases. The CDR3 spans 12 residues. In germline, CDR1 is LGHNA, CDR2 YNFKEQ. This chain's CDR3 is CASSGTGGEQYF. Written as DNA, the CDR3 is TGTGCCAGCAGCGGGACAGGGGGCGAGCAGTACTTC.

The chain uses TRBV12-5 and TRBJ2-2; D gene ambiguous. Germline values: CDR1 LGHNT, CDR2 FRNRAP. V dropped 0 bases and J dropped 4 bases, with 6 bases sitting between them. This CDR3 spans 14 amino acids. The CDR3 region is CASGLVLGTGELFF. CDR3 DNA sequence: TGTGCTAGTGGTTTGGTACTCGGCACCGGGGAGCTGTTTTTT.

This sequence joins TRBV12-3 or TRBV12-4 and TRBJ2-4; 7 bases match TRBD2. Germline trimming cut 4 bases from V and 7 bases from J; bases unmatched to any gene: 4. The CDR3 loop spans 13 amino acids. The CDR3 protein is CASSWRGGNIQYF. As DNA, the CDR3 is TGTGCCAGCAGTTGGCGGGGAGGGAACATTCAGTACTTC.

There are many counts of this clonotype. V and J are TRBV6-1 and TRBJ1-5; D is ambiguous. The germline V gene has CDR1 MNHNS and CDR2 SASEGT. The CDR3 loop spans 15 amino acids. V lost 1 base and J 0 bases, leaving 7 bases between the germline ends. CDR3 sequence reads: CASSEEGYSNQPQHF. The CDR3 DNA follows: TGTGCCAGCAGTGAAGAGGGTTATAGCAATCAGCCCCAGCATTTT.

This clonotype was detected many times. V is TRBV4-2 and J is TRBJ2-7, with D tentatively TRBD1 (6 bases). CDR1 is LGHNA, CDR2 YNFKEQ, per germline. CDR3 size: 13 residues. Trimming removed 5 bases at V and 0 bases at J, with 8 bases between. CDR3 protein: CASSTGSSYEQYF. Here the CDR3 DNA reads TGTGCCAGCAGCACAGGGAGCTCCTACGAGCAGTACTTC.

This clonotype was observed many times. The CDR3: CSVEASQRPGSYNEQFF. The CDR3 DNA reads TGCAGCGTTGAAGCGAGCCAAAGGCCCGGCTCCTACAATGAGCAGTTCTTC. V usage is TRBV29-1 and J usage is TRBJ2-1, with D unclear. Germline CDR1 is SQVTM and CDR2 is ANQGSEA. Trimming took 1 base from V and 0 from J, leaving 16 bases between them. This CDR3 comprises 17 residues.

This clonotype was detected many times. J is TRBJ1-1 and V is TRBV6-1; 8 positions agree with TRBD1. CDR3 length equals 14 residues. V was pared by 1 base and J by 5 bases, with 3 bases of the junction left unmatched. CDR1 and CDR2 (germline): MNHNS, SASEGT. In nucleotides, the CDR3 is TGTGCCAGCAGTGAAGACAGGGGGAGGACTGAAGCTTTCTTT. Its protein product is CASSEDRGRTEAFF.

In this sample, this clonotype turned up many times. The junction differs from germline at one of its ends, possibly a read error. CDR3 region: CATSAGEKLFF. The CDR3 DNA reads TGTGCCACCAGTGCAGGTGAAAAACTGTTTTTT. V usage is TRBV12-3 or TRBV12-4 and J usage is TRBJ1-4; no clear D gene. The length of the CDR3 is 11 residues.

This clonotype appeared many times. The CDR3 reads CAIKATSGGATDTQYF. In DNA form, the CDR3 reads TGTGCCATCAAAGCCACTAGCGGGGGGGCCACAGATACGCAGTATTTT. The chain recombines TRBV10-3 with TRBJ2-3, with 13 bases identical to TRBD2. The length of the CDR3 is 16 residues. The junction had 6 bases not matched to a gene; V was cut back by 7 bases and J by 2 bases. Germline V CDR1 and CDR2: ENHRY, SYGVKD.